These 16 T cell receptor beta chains were all obtained from the same sample, sequenced in a study of T-cell memory formation after mild COVID-19. TCRdb itself ran the 5' RACE reads through MiXCR, one entry per CDR3 protein. The sample yields 390,000 or so distinct CDR3 sequences, about 15% seen once. The sample taken for sequencing was PBMCs or a T cell subset sorted from them (not recorded which). All receptors come from a man in his late teens or twenties who had mild COVID-19 (a few samples of this study predate the infection). Cell type and time point are not known.

In this sample, this clonotype turned up a few times. The V gene is TRBV6-2 or TRBV6-3, the J gene TRBJ2-3; D is perhaps TRBD1 or TRBD2 (6 bases each). The CDR3 totals 15 residues. V was shortened by 0 bases and J by 6 bases, with 13 bases between the two germline ends. From germline, CDR1 is MNHEY and CDR2 SVGEGT. CDR3 in amino acids: CASSYSSGALDTQYF. The CDR3 bases are TGTGCCAGCAGTTACTCATCGGGGGCGCTTGATACGCAGTATTTT.

This chain links TRBV9 with TRBJ2-1, with D perhaps matching TRBD1 or TRBD2 (5 bases each). Per germline, CDR1 SGDLS and CDR2 YYNGEE. With 5 bases removed from V and 2 bases from J, the gap between germline ends came to 17 bases. The CDR3 runs 16 residues. CDR3 in DNA: TGTGCCAGCAGGGGGACCGTGACAGCAGCCTACAATGAGCAGTTCTTC. It translates to CASRGTVTAAYNEQFF.

This clonotype was observed a few times. The rearrangement uses TRBV29-1 and TRBJ2-2, with 8 bases identical to TRBD2. J gave up 5 bases and V 7 bases, and 15 bases lay outside the gene matches. CDR3 length: 16 residues. Per the germline V gene, CDR1 is SQVTM and CDR2 is ANQGSEA. In nucleotides, the CDR3 is TGCAGCGCCCGGACTAGCACGGGCCGAACAACCGGGGAGCTGTTTTTT. Protein product: CSARTSTGRTTGELFF.

The CDR3 protein is CASSLMSATGELFF. CDR3 sequence (DNA): TGTGCCAGCAGCTTAATGTCTGCCACCGGGGAGCTGTTTTTT. The chain has TRBV7-3 and TRBJ2-2, with D hard to call. The CDR3 extends over 14 amino acids. Germline-derived CDR1 and CDR2 are SGHTA and FQGTGA. V was pared by 1 base and J by 4 bases, with 7 bases between. Based on the CDR3 plus reference TRBV7-3 and TRBJ2-2, the full variable domain is GAGVSQTPSNKVTEKGKYVELRCDPISGHTALYWYRQSLGQGPEFLIYFQGTGAADDSGLPNDRFFAVRPEGSVSTLKIQRTERGDSAVYLCASSLMSATGELFFGEGSRLTVL.

The chain couples TRBV20-1 to TRBJ2-1; 9 bases map to TRBD2. This CDR3 contains 19 residues. Per germline, CDR1 DFQATT and CDR2 SNEGSKA (reference sequence). V shed 5 bases and J 0 bases; nucleotides not matched to a gene: 17. The CDR3 DNA is TGCAGTGCTTCTACAATTGGAGCGGGGGGTCTTAGCTCCTACAATGAGCAGTTCTTC. This translates into CSASTIGAGGLSSYNEQFF.

The sample holds a few counts of this clonotype. The V and J genes are TRBV12-3 or TRBV12-4 and TRBJ1-5; a possible D gene is TRBD1 (5 bases). V lost 3 bases and J 6 bases, leaving 12 bases between the germline ends. The CDR3 loop spans 14 amino acids. CDR3 DNA: TGTGCCAGCAGTTTCCGGGGCCTGAGTCAGCCCCAGCATTTT. As protein: CASSFRGLSQPQHF.

V gene TRBV18 combines with J gene TRBJ1-3; D possibly corresponds to TRBD1 (6 bases). Per the germline V gene, CDR1 is KGHSH and CDR2 is LQKENI. Deletions cut 4 bases from V and 0 bases from J, with 13 bases between. The CDR3 is 16 amino acids. CDR3 sequence: CASSLETGISGNTIYF. The CDR3 nucleotides are TGTGCCAGCTCACTGGAAACAGGGATCTCTGGAAACACCATATATTTT.

This clonotype was counted a few times. The chain carries TRBV12-5 and TRBJ2-1; TRBD2 matches at 8 bases. Germline-derived CDR1 and CDR2 are LGHNT and FRNRAP. There are 15 residues in the CDR3. Trimming removed 5 bases from V and 9 bases from J; junction bases left unmatched: 12. CDR3 in amino acids: CASGPGGAGVPEQFF. CDR3 DNA: TGTGCTAGTGGTCCCGGGGGGGCTGGGGTCCCTGAGCAGTTCTTC.

In its sample, this clonotype was seen a few times. This sequence joins TRBV7-3 and TRBJ2-5; TRBD1 matches at 11 bases. The germline gives CDR1 SGHTA, CDR2 FQGTGA. The CDR3 has 13 amino acids. With 5 bases clipped from V and 7 bases from J, the junction kept 3 bases outside the gene matches. CDR3 in amino acids: CASSPDRGRTQYF. The CDR3 DNA reads TGTGCCAGCAGCCCGGACAGGGGGCGGACCCAGTACTTC.

J is TRBJ1-6 and V is TRBV7-8, with D unresolved. The V end was cut by 6 bases, the J end by 12 bases, with 18 bases between. The CDR3 spans 14 residues. Germline V gene sequence: CDR1 SGHVS, CDR2 FQNEAQ. The chain's CDR3 is CASRETGTLIPLHF. CDR3 sequence (DNA): TGTGCCAGCAGGGAAACTGGCACCTTGATACCCCTCCACTTT.

The chain joins TRBV7-2 to TRBJ1-5; tentative D call: TRBD1 (6 bases). Trimming removed 1 base at V and 4 bases at J, with 17 bases between. The CDR3 runs 17 residues. Germline V gene sequence: CDR1 SGHTA, CDR2 FQGNSA. The CDR3 spells CASSLESGGAGNQPQHF. The DNA of the CDR3 is TGTGCCAGCAGCTTAGAGTCCGGGGGCGCGGGGAATCAGCCCCAGCATTTT.

This clonotype was seen a handful of times. The CDR3 DNA sequence: TGCGCCAGCAGCCCAGGTAAAGGGCCCAGCTCCTACAATGAGCAGTTCTTC. Amino acids: CASSPGKGPSSYNEQFF. The V gene is TRBV4-1, the J gene TRBJ2-1; D gene ambiguous. The germline V gene encodes CDR1 MGHRA and CDR2 YSYEKL. Trimming pared 4 bases from V and 0 bases from J, leaving 16 bases between. CDR3 length: 17 amino acids.

This clonotype was seen more than once but under ten times. The V call is TRBV7-2, the J call TRBJ1-5, with TRBD1 identical over 7 bases. The CDR3 consists of 15 residues. The V segment lost 1 base and the J segment 6 bases; nucleotides outside the gene matches: 6. Germline V gives CDR1 SGHTA, CDR2 FQGNSA. The chain's CDR3 is CASSLGRGYGQPQHF. The CDR3 DNA follows: TGTGCCAGCAGCTTAGGCAGGGGGTACGGTCAGCCCCAGCATTTT.

This clonotype occurred a few times. CDR3 protein: CATSRGEVSYEQYV. The CDR3 coding sequence is TGTGCCACCAGCAGAGGAGAGGTGAGCTACGAGCAGTACGTC. The V call is TRBV15, the J call TRBJ2-7; D uncertain. The CDR3 covers 14 residues. V was pared by 1 base and J by 3 bases, with 10 bases between. Germline V lookup: CDR1 LNHNV, CDR2 YYDKDF (reference sequence).

V usage is TRBV10-3 and J usage is TRBJ1-2; D is unclear. Germline CDR1 is ENHRY and CDR2 is SYGVKD. The CDR3 covers 11 residues. Trimming stripped 5 bases from V and 8 bases from J, with 9 bases between. CDR3 in DNA: TGTGCCATCAGTCGAAATGGGGGCTACACCTTC. Protein product: CAISRNGGYTF.

This clonotype has at least ten counts. The chain combines TRBV6-2 or TRBV6-3 with TRBJ1-5, with 7 bases lining up with TRBD1. Germline CDR1 MNHEY, CDR2 SVGEGT. V gave up 2 bases and J gave up 7 bases; unmatched junction bases: 8. This CDR3 comprises 15 residues. This CDR3 is CASSYHERTGQPQHF. CDR3 in DNA: TGTGCCAGCAGTTACCACGAACGGACAGGACAGCCCCAGCATTTT.